Presented here are 23 T cell receptor beta chains from one specimen sequenced in a study of blood T cell repertoires in COVID-19 (dated by TCRdb to 2018 to 2020). The library was prepared using the immunoSEQ multiplex PCR assay. As stored in TCRdb, this immuneACCESS dataset retains in-frame rearrangements with V and J assigned. A fraction of the clones does not appear; measured against another copy, unresolved V genes explain less than half of the discrepancy, and the remainder lacks a known reason. Present in this sample are 85,000 to 120,000 clones, about 87% of which were seen just once. The leading ten clones occupy approximately 2.9% of the sample. Sequencing was done on a sample of peripheral blood. These TCRs come from a man aged 45-65 years with active or convalescent COVID-19.

This rearrangement joins TRBV6-5 to TRBJ2-5; TRBD2 matches at 9 bases. Germline V lookup: CDR1 MNHEY, CDR2 SVGAGI. The CDR3 totals 14 residues. J lost 4 bases, V lost 8 bases, and 8 bases had no gene match. CDR3 nucleotide sequence: TGTGCCAGCTCGCGGGGGGGCAAGAGAGAGACCCAGTACTTC. This sequence encodes CASSRGGKRETQYF.

The V call is TRBV5-5, the J call TRBJ1-2; 7 nucleotides align to TRBD1. Germline lookup yields CDR1 SGHKS and CDR2 YYEKEE (reference sequence). This CDR3 comprises 14 residues. J lost 8 bases, V lost 0 bases, and 7 bases had no gene match. The CDR3 is CASSLEATGRGYTF. In nucleotides, the CDR3 is TGTGCCAGCAGCTTGGAAGCGACAGGGAGAGGCTACACCTTC.

J is TRBJ2-3 and V is TRBV15; D is possibly TRBD1 (6 bases). The CDR3 totals 15 residues. Germline V gene lookup returns CDR1 LNHNV and CDR2 YYDKDF (reference sequence). Trimming left V 0 bases short and J 11 bases short, with 18 bases between. CDR3 bases: TGTGCCACCAGCAGAGATAAGACGGTTACACAGGGGCAGTATTTT. Its translation is CATSRDKTVTQGQYF.

The chain carries TRBV12-3 or TRBV12-4 and TRBJ2-7; D uncertain. The CDR3 loop spans 13 amino acids. Trimming removed 5 bases at V and 0 bases at J, with 8 bases between. CDR3: CASSNGFSYEQYF. The CDR3 DNA is TGTGCCAGCAGTAACGGTTTCTCCTACGAGCAGTACTTC.

The chain couples TRBV12-3 or TRBV12-4 to TRBJ1-1; D unclear. V shed 6 bases and J shed 7 bases, with 12 bases lying between them. The CDR3 runs to 12 residues. The chain's CDR3 is CASRFEFFEAFF. CDR3 in DNA: TGTGCCAGCAGATTCGAGTTTTTTGAAGCTTTCTTT.

This clone was detected once. This chain uses TRBV2 with TRBJ2-6; D uncertain. Germline V gives CDR1 SNHLY, CDR2 FYNNEI. V shed 8 bases and J shed 0 bases, with 20 bases lying between them. This CDR3 spans 18 amino acids. The CDR3 DNA is TGTGCCAGCGAAGTGTCCACACCCACACGCTCTGGGGCCAACGTCCTGACTTTC. It is translated as CASEVSTPTRSGANVLTF.

This rearrangement joins TRBV6-2 or TRBV6-3 to TRBJ2-3; TRBD2 matches 11 bases. Germline lookup yields CDR1 MNHEY and CDR2 SVGEGT. This CDR3 comprises 20 residues. After removal of 0 bases from V and 4 bases from J, the junction contained 15 bases not matched to a gene. The CDR3 nucleotides read TGTGCCAGCAGTTACTCGGCTACGGGTAGCGGGGGGGCAAGGGCAGATACGCAGTATTTT. Translated, it gives CASSYSATGSGGARADTQYF.

The chain has TRBV10-3 and TRBJ1-5, with a tentative D call TRBD1 (5 bases). This CDR3 is 15 amino acids long. Germline V gene lookup returns CDR1 ENHRY and CDR2 SYGVKD. V was pared by 2 bases and J by 6 bases, with 14 bases between. CDR3 sequence reads: CAISETPQGGQPQHF. The CDR3 DNA follows: TGTGCCATCAGTGAGACCCCTCAGGGTGGTCAGCCCCAGCATTTT.

The chain joins TRBV4-3 to TRBJ2-1, with 10 bases matching TRBD2. V gave up 3 bases and J gave up 7 bases; unmatched junction bases: 6. The germline CDR1 and CDR2 sequences are LGHNA and YSLEER. The CDR3 length is 15 residues. CDR3 loop: CASSHSSGGGNEQFF. CDR3 bases: TGCGCCAGCAGCCATTCTAGCGGGGGAGGGAATGAGCAGTTCTTC.

This clone has just one count. This chain joins TRBV5-1 and TRBJ1-3; a weak D match, TRBD1 (6 bases). Trimming left V 0 bases short and J 4 bases short, with 14 bases between. There are 16 residues in the CDR3. CDR1 is SGHRS, CDR2 YFSETQ, per germline. The CDR3 bases are TGCGCCAGCAGCTTGGCGGCGGCAGGGGCCGGAAACACCATATATTTT. It is translated as CASSLAAAGAGNTIYF. The entire variable domain, with the rest obtained from reference TRBV5-1 and TRBJ1-3, is as follows: KAGVTQTPRYLIKTRGQQVTLSCSPISGHRSVSWYQQTPGQGLQFLFEYFSETQRNKGNFPGRFSGRQFSNSRSEMNVSTLELGDSALYLCASSLAAAGAGNTIYFGEGSWLTVV.

This clone was detected only once. The chain has TRBV6-5 and TRBJ2-1, with 11 bases that match TRBD2. Trimming at V came to 4 bases and at J to 5 bases, leaving 7 bases not matched to a gene. This CDR3 contains 16 residues. Germline values: CDR1 MNHEY, CDR2 SVGAGI. This CDR3 is CASSLGLAGGNNEQFF. In nucleotides, the CDR3 is TGTGCCAGCAGTTTGGGGCTAGCGGGGGGTAACAATGAGCAGTTCTTC.

CDR3 nucleotides: TGTGCCAGCAGCTTACGACAGGGGGACGAGCAGTACTTC. Protein: CASSLRQGDEQYF. This sequence joins TRBV7-2 and TRBJ2-7, with 9 bases that match TRBD1. The CDR3 has 13 residues. Germline trimming cut 2 bases from V and 5 bases from J; bases unmatched to any gene: 1. Germline V gene sequence: CDR1 SGHTA, CDR2 FQGNSA.

The chain recombines TRBV15 with TRBJ1-5; D unresolved. The length of the CDR3 is 14 residues. Germline-derived CDR1 and CDR2 are LNHNV and YYDKDF (reference sequence). The germline V and J ends were trimmed by 6 bases and 6 bases, with 15 bases remaining between them. The CDR3 reads CATRIERGGQPQHF. CDR3 bases: TGTGCCACCAGGATCGAACGGGGTGGTCAGCCCCAGCATTTT.

This clone turned up a few times. The chain is built from TRBV5-4 and TRBJ1-2; perhaps TRBD1 as D (6 bases). Trimming removed 4 bases from V and 9 bases from J, with 16 bases in between. Germline CDR1 reads SGHNT; CDR2 reads YYREEE (reference sequence). The CDR3 totals 13 residues. The CDR3, as DNA: TGTGCCAGCAGCCTGGGGGGCCAACTACGCTACACCTTC. The encoded protein is CASSLGGQLRYTF.

This chain joins TRBV11-2 and TRBJ2-2; 7 bases are shared with TRBD2. The CDR3 has 13 residues. The germline V gene has CDR1 SGHAT and CDR2 FQNNGV. J lost 6 bases, V lost 5 bases, and 3 bases had no gene match. The CDR3 DNA follows: TGTGCCAGCAGCATTAGCGGGTCCGGGGAGCTGTTTTTT. It encodes CASSISGSGELFF.

With respect to this clone: Germline is not matched at one junction end, which may reflect a read error. V gene TRBV2 combines with J gene TRBJ2-1; D is uncertain. The CDR3 covers 11 residues. Per germline, CDR1 SNHLY and CDR2 FYNNEI. CDR3 bases: TGTGCCAGCAGCGAAGTAAATGAGCAGTTCTTC. As protein: CASSEVNEQFF.

In its sample, this clone was seen a few times. This sample includes further DNA sequences coding for the same CDR3. CDR3 in DNA: TGTGCCAGCAGCCCAGGGGGTGAAAATTCACCCCTCCACTTT. Its protein is CASSPGGENSPLHF. This chain joins TRBV7-8 and TRBJ1-6; TRBD1 aligns across 7 bases. Losses at the gene ends were 5 bases for V and 7 bases for J; bases not matched to a gene: 5. CDR3 length equals 14 residues. Germline V gene lookup returns CDR1 SGHVS and CDR2 FQNEAQ.

This clone was observed a single time. The J gene is TRBJ2-5, the V gene TRBV19; 7 bases map to TRBD1. Germline trimming cut 5 bases from V and 6 bases from J; bases unmatched to any gene: 6. The CDR3 length is 13 residues. Germline-derived CDR1 and CDR2 are LNHDA and SQIVND (reference sequence). In DNA, the CDR3 is TGTGCCAGTAGTGTTCAGGGGGAAAAGACCCAGTACTTC. Translating it yields CASSVQGEKTQYF.

The chain links TRBV18 to TRBJ2-3; 8 positions match TRBD2. The CDR3 consists of 15 residues. V trimming: 5 bases; J trimming: 0 bases; junction bases outside the gene matches: 4. Germline CDR1 KGHSH, CDR2 LQKENI. CDR3 protein: CASSSTGGSTDTQYF. In DNA form, the CDR3 reads TGTGCCAGCTCATCTACGGGGGGGAGCACAGATACGCAGTATTTT.

The CDR3 protein is CASSQPIWDSSSYEQYF. The CDR3 DNA follows: TGTGCCAGCAGCCAACCTATTTGGGACTCTAGCTCCTACGAGCAGTACTTC. This chain links TRBV3-1 (or the pseudogene TRBV3-2) with TRBJ2-7; weak D call: TRBD2 (6 bases). The CDR3 extends over 17 amino acids. The germline gives CDR1 LGHDT, CDR2 YNNKEL (reference sequence). V was shortened by 2 bases and J by 0 bases, with 17 bases between the two germline ends.

The V call is TRBV7-2, the J call TRBJ2-5, with a possible D match to TRBD1 (5 bases). This CDR3 is built from 14 residues. V shed 4 bases and J shed 1 base, with 10 bases lying between them. Germline V CDR1 and CDR2: SGHTA, FQGNSA. Written as DNA, the CDR3 is TGTGCCAGCAGCTGGGGCCGCCGCCAAGAGACCCAGTACTTC. This translates into CASSWGRRQETQYF.

J is TRBJ2-1 and V is TRBV10-1; D may be TRBD1 (5 bases). The germline gives CDR1 WNHNN, CDR2 SYGVQD (reference sequence). The CDR3 has 14 amino acids. Trimming shortened V by 2 bases and J by 0 bases, and 5 bases separated the two germline ends. The chain's CDR3 is CASSEDSSYNEQFF. CDR3 nucleotide sequence: TGCGCCAGCAGTGAGGACAGCTCCTACAATGAGCAGTTCTTC.

This chain links TRBV5-4 with TRBJ2-7; D ambiguous. V was trimmed by 3 bases and J by 2 bases, leaving 12 bases between them. The CDR3 has 14 amino acids. Germline assignment: CDR1 SGHNT and CDR2 YYREEE (reference sequence). CDR3 protein: CASSYRQAPYEQYF. The CDR3 DNA is TGTGCCAGCAGCTACCGCCAAGCCCCCTACGAGCAGTACTTC. The full variable domain, with the rest looked up from reference TRBV5-4 and TRBJ2-7, is ETGVTQSPTHLIKTRGQQVTLRCSSQSGHNTVSWYQQALGQGPQFIFQYYREEENGRGNFPPRFSGLQFPNYSSELNVNALELDDSALYLCASSYRQAPYEQYFGPGTRLTVT.